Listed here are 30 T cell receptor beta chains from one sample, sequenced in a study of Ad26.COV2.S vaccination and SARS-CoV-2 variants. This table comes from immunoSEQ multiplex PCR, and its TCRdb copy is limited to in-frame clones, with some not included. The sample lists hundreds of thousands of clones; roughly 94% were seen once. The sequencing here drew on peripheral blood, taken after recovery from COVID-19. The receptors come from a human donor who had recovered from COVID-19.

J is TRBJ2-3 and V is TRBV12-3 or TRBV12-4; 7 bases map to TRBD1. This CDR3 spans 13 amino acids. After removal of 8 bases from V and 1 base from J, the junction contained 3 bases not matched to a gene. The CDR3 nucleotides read TGTGCCAGCCGAACAGGGGGCACAGATACGCAGTATTTT. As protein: CASRTGGTDTQYF.

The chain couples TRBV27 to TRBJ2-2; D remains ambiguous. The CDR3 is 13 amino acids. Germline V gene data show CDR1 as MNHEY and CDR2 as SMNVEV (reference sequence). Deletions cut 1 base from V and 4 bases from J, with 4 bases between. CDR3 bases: TGTGCCAGCAGTTTATGGGCCACCGGGGAGCTGTTTTTT. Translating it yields CASSLWATGELFF.

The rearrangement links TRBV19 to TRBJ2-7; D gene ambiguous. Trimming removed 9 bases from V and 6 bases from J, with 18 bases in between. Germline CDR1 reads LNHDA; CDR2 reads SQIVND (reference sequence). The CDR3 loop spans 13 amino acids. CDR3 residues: CASNTPPGGEQYF. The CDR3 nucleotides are TGTGCCAGCAATACCCCCCCAGGTGGCGAGCAGTACTTC. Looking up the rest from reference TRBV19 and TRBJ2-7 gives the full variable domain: DGGITQSPKYLFRKEGQNVTLSCEQNLNHDAMYWYRQDPGQGLRLIYYSQIVNDFQKGDIAEGYSVSREKKESFPLTVTSAQKNPTAFYLCASNTPPGGEQYFGPGTRLTVT.

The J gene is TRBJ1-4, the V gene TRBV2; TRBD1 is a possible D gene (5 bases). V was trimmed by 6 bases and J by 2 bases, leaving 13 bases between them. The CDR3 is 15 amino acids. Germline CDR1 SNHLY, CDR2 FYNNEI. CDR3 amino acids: CASSGGVSTNEKLFF. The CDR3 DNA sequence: TGTGCCAGCAGCGGAGGGGTGTCGACTAATGAAAAACTGTTTTTT.

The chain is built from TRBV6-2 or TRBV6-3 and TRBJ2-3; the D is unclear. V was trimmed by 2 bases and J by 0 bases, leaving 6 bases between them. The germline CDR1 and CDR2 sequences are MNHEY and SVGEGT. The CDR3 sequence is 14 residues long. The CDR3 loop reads CASSYRGSTDTQYF. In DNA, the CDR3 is TGTGCCAGCAGTTACCGAGGAAGCACAGATACGCAGTATTTT.

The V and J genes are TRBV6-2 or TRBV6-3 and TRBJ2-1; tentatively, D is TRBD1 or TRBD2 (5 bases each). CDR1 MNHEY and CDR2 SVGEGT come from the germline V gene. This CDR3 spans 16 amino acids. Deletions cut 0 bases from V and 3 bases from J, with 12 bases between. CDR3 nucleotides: TGTGCCAGCAGTTACTCGAGCAGTGGGGGCTACAATGAGCAGTTCTTC. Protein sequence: CASSYSSSGGYNEQFF.

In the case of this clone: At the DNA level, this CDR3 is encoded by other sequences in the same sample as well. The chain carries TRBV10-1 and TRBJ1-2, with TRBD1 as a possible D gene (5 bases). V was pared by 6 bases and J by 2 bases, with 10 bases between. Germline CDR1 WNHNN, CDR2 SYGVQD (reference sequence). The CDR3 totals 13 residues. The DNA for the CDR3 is TGCGCCAGCAGCGCCGGGACGAACTATGGCTACACCTTC. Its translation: CASSAGTNYGYTF.

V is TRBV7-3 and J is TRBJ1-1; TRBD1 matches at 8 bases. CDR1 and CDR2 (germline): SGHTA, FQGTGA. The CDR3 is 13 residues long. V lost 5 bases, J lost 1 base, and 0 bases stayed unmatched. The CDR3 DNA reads TGTGCCAGCAGCGGACAGGGGAACACTGAAGCTTTCTTT. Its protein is CASSGQGNTEAFF.

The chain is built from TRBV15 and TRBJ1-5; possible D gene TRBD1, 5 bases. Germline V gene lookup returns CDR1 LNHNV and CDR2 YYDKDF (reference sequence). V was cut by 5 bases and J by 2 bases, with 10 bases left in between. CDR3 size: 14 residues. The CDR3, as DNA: TGTGCCACCAGCCGTGCGGGGGGCAATCAGCCCCAGCATTTT. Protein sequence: CATSRAGGNQPQHF.

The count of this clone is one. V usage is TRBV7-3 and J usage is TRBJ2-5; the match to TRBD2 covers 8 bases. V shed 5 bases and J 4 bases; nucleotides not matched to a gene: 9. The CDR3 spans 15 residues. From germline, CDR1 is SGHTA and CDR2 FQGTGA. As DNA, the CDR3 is TGTGCCAGCAGCCCCGCAGCGGGGGAATTAGAGACCCAGTACTTC. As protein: CASSPAAGELETQYF.

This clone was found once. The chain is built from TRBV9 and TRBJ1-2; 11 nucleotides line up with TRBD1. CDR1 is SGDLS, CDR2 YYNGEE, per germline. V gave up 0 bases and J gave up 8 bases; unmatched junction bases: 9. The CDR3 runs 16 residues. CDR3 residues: CASSVGPGTGGFGYTF. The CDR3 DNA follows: TGTGCCAGCAGCGTAGGGCCCGGGACAGGGGGATTCGGCTACACCTTC.

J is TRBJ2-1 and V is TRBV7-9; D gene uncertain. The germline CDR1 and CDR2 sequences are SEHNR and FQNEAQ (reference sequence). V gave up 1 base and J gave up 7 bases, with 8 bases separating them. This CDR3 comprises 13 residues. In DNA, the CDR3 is TGTGCCAGCAGCTTAGGATCCACAAATGAGCAGTTCTTC. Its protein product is CASSLGSTNEQFF.

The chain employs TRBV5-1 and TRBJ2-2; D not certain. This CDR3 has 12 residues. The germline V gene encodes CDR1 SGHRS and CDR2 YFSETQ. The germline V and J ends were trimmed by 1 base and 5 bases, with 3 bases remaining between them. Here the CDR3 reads CASSLITGELFF. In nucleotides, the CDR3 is TGCGCCAGCAGCTTGATTACCGGGGAGCTGTTTTTT. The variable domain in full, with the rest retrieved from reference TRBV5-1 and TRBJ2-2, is KAGVTQTPRYLIKTRGQQVTLSCSPISGHRSVSWYQQTPGQGLQFLFEYFSETQRNKGNFPGRFSGRQFSNSRSEMNVSTLELGDSALYLCASSLITGELFFGEGSRLTVL.

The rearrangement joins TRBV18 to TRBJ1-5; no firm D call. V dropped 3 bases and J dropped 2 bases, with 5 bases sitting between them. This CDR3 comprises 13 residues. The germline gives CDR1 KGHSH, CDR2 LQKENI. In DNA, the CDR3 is TGTGCCAGCTCACCCCAGGGCAATCAGCCCCAGCATTTT. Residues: CASSPQGNQPQHF. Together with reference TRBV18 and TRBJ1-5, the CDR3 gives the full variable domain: NAGVMQNPRHLVRRRGQEARLRCSPMKGHSHVYWYRQLPEEGLKFMVYLQKENIIDESGMPKERFSAEFPKEGPSILRIQQVVRGDSAAYFCASSPQGNQPQHFGDGTRLSIL.

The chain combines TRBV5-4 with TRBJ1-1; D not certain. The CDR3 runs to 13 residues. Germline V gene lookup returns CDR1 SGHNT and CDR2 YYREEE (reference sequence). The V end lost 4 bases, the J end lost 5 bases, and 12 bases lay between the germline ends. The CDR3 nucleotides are TGTGCCAGCAGCGCGGACCCGGCGACTGAAGCTTTCTTT. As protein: CASSADPATEAFF.

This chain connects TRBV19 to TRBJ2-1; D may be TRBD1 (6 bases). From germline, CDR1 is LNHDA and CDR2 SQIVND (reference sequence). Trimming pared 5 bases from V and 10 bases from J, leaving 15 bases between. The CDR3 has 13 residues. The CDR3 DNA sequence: TGTGCCAGTAGTTCATTAGGGGGTAGGGAGCAGTTCTTC. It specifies CASSSLGGREQFF.

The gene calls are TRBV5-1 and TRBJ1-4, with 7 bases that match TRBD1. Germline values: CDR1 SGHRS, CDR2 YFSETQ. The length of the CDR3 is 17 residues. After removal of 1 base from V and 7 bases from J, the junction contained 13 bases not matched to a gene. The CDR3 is CASSLTPNRGGSEKLFF. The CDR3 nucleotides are TGCGCCAGCAGCTTGACCCCCAACAGGGGAGGAAGTGAAAAACTGTTTTTT. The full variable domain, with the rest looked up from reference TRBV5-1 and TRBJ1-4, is KAGVTQTPRYLIKTRGQQVTLSCSPISGHRSVSWYQQTPGQGLQFLFEYFSETQRNKGNFPGRFSGRQFSNSRSEMNVSTLELGDSALYLCASSLTPNRGGSEKLFFGSGTQLSVL.

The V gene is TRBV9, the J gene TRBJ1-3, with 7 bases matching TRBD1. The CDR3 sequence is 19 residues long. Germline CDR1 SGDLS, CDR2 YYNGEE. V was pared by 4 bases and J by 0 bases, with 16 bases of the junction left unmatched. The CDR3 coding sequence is TGTGCCAGCAGCCCTCGGGAACCTGGACAGGCAAACTCTGGAAACACCATATATTTT. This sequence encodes CASSPREPGQANSGNTIYF.

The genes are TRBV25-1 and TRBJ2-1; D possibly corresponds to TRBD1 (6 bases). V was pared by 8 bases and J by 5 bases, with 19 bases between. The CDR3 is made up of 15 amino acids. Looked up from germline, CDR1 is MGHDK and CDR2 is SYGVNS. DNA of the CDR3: TGTGCCAGCCAAAGGCAGGGGATGCCGAACAATGAGCAGTTCTTC. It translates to CASQRQGMPNNEQFF.

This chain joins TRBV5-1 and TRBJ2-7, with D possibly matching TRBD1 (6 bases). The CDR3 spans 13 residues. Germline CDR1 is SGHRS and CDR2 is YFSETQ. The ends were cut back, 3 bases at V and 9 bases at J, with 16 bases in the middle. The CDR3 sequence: CASSSGTDRMQYF. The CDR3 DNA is TGCGCCAGCAGCTCGGGAACGGACAGAATGCAGTACTTC.

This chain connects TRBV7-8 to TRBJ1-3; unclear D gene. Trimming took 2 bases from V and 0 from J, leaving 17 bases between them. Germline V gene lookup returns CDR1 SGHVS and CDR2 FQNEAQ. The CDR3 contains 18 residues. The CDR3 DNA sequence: TGTGCCAGCAGCTTAAATTTGGGGTGGCTTCACTCTGGAAACACCATATATTTT. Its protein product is CASSLNLGWLHSGNTIYF.

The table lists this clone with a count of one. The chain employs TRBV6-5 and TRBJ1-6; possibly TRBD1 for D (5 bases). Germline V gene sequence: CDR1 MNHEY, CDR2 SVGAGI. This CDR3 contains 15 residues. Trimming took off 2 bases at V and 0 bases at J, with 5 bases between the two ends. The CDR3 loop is CASSYGGSYNSPLHF. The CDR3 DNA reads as TGTGCCAGCAGTTACGGGGGCTCCTATAATTCACCCCTCCACTTT.

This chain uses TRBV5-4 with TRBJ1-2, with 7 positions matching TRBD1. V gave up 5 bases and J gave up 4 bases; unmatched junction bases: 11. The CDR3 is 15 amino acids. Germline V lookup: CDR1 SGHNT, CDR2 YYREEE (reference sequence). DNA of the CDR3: TGTGCCAGCAGATCCGGGACAGAGGGCCCCTATGGCTACACCTTC. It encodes CASRSGTEGPYGYTF.

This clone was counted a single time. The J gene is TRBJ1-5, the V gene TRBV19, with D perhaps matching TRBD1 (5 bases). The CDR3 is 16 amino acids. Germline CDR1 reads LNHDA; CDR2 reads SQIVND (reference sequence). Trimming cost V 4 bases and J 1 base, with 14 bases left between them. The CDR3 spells CASSKGYGGSNQPQHF. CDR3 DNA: TGTGCCAGTAGTAAGGGCTATGGGGGGAGCAATCAGCCCCAGCATTTT.

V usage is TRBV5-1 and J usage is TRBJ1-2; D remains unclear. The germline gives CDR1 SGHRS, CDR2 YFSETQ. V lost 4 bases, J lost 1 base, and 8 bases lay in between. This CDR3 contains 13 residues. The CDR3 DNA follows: TGCGCCAGCAGCGAGGACGGTAACTATGGCTACACCTTC. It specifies CASSEDGNYGYTF.

This CDR3 is CASSLATGNEQFF. In DNA form, the CDR3 reads TGCGCCAGCAGCTTGGCCACGGGTAATGAGCAGTTCTTC. The V call is TRBV5-1, the J call TRBJ2-1; D remains unclear. The V gene's germline CDR1 is SGHRS and CDR2 YFSETQ. Trimming pared 0 bases from V and 7 bases from J, leaving 8 bases between. This CDR3 has 13 amino acids.

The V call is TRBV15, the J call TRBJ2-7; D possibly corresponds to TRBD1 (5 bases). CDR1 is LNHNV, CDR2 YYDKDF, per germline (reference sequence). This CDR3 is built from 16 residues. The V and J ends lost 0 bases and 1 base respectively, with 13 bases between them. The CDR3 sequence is CATSRDSPRVSYEQYF. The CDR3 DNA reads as TGTGCCACCAGCAGAGATTCGCCCAGGGTGTCCTACGAGCAGTACTTC.

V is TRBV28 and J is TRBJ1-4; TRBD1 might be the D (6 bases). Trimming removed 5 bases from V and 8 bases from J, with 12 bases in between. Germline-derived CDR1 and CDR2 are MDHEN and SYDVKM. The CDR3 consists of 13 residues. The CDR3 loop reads CASSQGGGEKLFF. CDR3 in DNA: TGTGCCAGCAGTCAAGGGGGGGGCGAAAAACTGTTTTTT.

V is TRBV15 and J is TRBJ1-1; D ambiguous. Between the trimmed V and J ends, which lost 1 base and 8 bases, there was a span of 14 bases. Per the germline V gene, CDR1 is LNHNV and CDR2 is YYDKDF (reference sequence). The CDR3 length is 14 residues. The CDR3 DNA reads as TGTGCCACCAGCAGAGGAGGTTCGGCGCAGGAAGCTTTCTTT. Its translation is CATSRGGSAQEAFF.

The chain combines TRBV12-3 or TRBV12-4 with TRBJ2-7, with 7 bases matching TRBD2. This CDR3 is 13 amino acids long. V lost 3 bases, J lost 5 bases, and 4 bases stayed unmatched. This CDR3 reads CASSFLAGDEQYF. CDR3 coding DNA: TGTGCCAGCAGTTTCCTCGCGGGGGACGAGCAGTACTTC.